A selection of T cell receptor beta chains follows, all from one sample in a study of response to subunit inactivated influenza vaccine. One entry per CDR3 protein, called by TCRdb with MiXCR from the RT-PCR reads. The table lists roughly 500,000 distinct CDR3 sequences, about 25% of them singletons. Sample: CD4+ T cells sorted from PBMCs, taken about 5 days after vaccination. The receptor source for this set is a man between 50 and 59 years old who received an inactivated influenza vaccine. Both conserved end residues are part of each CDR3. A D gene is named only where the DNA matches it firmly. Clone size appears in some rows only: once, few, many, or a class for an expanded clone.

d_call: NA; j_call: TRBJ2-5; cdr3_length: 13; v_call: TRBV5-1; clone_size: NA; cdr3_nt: TGCGCCAGCAGGGGCGTTGGGCAAGAGACCCAGTACTTC; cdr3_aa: CASRGVGQETQYF
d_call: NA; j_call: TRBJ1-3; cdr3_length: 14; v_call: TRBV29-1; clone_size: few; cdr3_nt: TGCAGCGCCAGAGTCGAGCAGGGGTTCACCACCATATATTTT; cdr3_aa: CSARVEQGFTTIYF
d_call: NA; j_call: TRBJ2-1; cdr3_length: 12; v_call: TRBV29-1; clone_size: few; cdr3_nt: TGCAGCGTTGAGCAGGGGAACAATGAGCAGTTCTTC; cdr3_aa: CSVEQGNNEQFF
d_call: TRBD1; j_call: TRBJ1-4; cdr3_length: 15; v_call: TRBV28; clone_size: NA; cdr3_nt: TGTGCCAGCAACGTACAGGGGGCAACTAATGAAAAACTGTTTTTT; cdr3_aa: CASNVQGATNEKLFF
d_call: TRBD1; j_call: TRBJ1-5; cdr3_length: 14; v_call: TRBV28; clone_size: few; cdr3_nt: TGTGCCAGCAGGGGAGACAGGGACAATCAGCCCCAGCATTTT; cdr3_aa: CASRGDRDNQPQHF
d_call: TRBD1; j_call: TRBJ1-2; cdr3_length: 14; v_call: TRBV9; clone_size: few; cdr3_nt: TGTGCCAGCAGCGCGGGACAGGCGGTGAATGGCTACACCTTC; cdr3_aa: CASSAGQAVNGYTF
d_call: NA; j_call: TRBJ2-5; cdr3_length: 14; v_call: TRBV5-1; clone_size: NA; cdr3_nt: TGCGCCAGCAGCCCGGGACTGTCGCAAGAGACCCAGTACTTC; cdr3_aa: CASSPGLSQETQYF
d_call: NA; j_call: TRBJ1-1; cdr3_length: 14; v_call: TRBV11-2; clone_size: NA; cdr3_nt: TGTGCCAGCAGCCGATTACCTGGACAGTCTGAAGCTTTCTTT; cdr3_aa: CASSRLPGQSEAFF
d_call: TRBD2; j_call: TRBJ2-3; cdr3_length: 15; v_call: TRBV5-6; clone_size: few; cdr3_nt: TGTGCCAGCAGCCGCAAACTAGCGGGGGGTGAGACGCAGTATTTT; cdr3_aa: CASSRKLAGGETQYF
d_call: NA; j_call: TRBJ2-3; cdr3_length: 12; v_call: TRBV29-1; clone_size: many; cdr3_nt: TGCAGCGTTGCCCGTCAGGGGGATACGCAGTATTTT; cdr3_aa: CSVARQGDTQYF
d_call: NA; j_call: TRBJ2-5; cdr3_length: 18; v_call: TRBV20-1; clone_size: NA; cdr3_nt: TGCAGTGCTAGAGGAAGGGGAGACTACCGTCACGGGGAAGAGACCCAGTACTTC; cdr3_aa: CSARGRGDYRHGEETQYF
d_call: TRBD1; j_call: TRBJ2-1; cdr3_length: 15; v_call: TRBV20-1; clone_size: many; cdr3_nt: TGCAGTGCCTCCGAGACAGGGAAATCCTACAATGAGCAGTTCTTC; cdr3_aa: CSASETGKSYNEQFF
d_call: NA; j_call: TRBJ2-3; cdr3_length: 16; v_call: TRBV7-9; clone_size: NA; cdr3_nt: TGTGCCAGCAGCTTAGGCAGGGGCGCATACACAGATACGCAGTATTTT; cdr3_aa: CASSLGRGAYTDTQYF
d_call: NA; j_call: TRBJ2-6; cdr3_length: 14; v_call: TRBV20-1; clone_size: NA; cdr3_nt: TGCAGTGCTAGAGCAAGGCCTGGGGCCAACGTCCTGACTTTC; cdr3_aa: CSARARPGANVLTF
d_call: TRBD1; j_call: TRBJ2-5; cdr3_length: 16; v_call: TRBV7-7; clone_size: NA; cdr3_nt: TGTGCTAGCAGCCCCGCTCGGGGACAGGGGGAAGAGACCCAGTACTTC; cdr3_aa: CASSPARGQGEETQYF
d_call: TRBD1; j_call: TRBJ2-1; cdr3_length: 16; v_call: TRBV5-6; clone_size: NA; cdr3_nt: TGTGCCAGCAGCGCCGGGACAGGTTGGTCCTACAATGAGCAGTTCTTC; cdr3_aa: CASSAGTGWSYNEQFF
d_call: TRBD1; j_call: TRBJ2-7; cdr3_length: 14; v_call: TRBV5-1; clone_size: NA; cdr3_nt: TGCGCCAGCAGGAGGGAGCAGGGGGCGTACGAGCAGTACTTC; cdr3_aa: CASRREQGAYEQYF
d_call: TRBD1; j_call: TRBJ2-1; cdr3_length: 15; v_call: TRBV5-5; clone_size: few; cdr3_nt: TGTGCCAGCAGCTTCGAACAGGGGGCGCTGAATGAGCAGTTCTTC; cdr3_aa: CASSFEQGALNEQFF
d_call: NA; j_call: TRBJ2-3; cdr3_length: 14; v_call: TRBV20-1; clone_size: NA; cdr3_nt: TGCAGTGCTAGGAGCACCGGGGGTGTGGATACGCAGTATTTT; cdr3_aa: CSARSTGGVDTQYF
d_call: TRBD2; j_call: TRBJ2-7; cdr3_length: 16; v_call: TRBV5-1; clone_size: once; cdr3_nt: TGCGCCAGCAGCGAGGGGACTAGCGGGAGAACTAGCGACCAGTACTTC; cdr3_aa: CASSEGTSGRTSDQYF
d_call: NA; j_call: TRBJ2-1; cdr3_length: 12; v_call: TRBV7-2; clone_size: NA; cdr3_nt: TGTGCCAGCAGCCACCCGGGGAACGAGCAGTTCTTC; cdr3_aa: CASSHPGNEQFF
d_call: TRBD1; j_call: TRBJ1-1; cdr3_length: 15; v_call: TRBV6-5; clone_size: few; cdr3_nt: TGTGCCAGCAGTAACAGGGGGCGAGGGGCCACTGAAGCTTTCTTT; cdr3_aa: CASSNRGRGATEAFF
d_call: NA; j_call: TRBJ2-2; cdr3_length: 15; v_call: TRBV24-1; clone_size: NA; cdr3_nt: TGTGCCACCTATGACCCGCACCTAGGGGCCGGGGAGCTGTTTTTT; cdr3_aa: CATYDPHLGAGELFF
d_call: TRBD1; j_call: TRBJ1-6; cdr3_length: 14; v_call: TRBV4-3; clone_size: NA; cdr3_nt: TGCGCCAGCAGATCGGGACAGGGTAATTCACCCCTCCACTTT; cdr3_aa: CASRSGQGNSPLHF
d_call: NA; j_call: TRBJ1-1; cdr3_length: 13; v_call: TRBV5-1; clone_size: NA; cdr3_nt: TGCGCCAGCAGCTTGAAGGTGGACACTGAAGCTTTCTTT; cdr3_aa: CASSLKVDTEAFF
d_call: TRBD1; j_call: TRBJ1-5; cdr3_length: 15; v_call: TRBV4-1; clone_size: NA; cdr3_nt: TGCGCCAGCAGTCCCGGGACAGGGGGCCTTCAGCCCCAGCATTTT; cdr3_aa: CASSPGTGGLQPQHF
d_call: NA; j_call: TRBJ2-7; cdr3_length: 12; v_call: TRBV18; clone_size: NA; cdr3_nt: TGTGCCAGCTCACCACCTGCGGGAGAGCAGTACTTC; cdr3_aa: CASSPPAGEQYF
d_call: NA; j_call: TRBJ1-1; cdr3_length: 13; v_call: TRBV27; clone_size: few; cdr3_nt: TGTGCCAGCAGCGCGGGAATCTACACTGAAGCTTTCTTT; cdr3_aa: CASSAGIYTEAFF
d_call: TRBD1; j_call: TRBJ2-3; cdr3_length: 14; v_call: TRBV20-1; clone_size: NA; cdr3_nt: TGCAGTGCTAGAGGGACAGGGGGCACAAATACGCAGTATTTT; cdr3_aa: CSARGTGGTNTQYF
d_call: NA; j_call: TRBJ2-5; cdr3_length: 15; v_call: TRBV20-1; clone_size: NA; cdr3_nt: TGCAGTGCTAGAGTTGTAGGGAAGGGGTCAGAGACCCAGTACTTC; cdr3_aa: CSARVVGKGSETQYF
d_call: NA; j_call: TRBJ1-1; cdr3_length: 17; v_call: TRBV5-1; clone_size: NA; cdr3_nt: TGCGCCAGCAGCTTGCACCCGTTCGGGGCCATTGGGACTGAAGCTTTCTTT; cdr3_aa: CASSLHPFGAIGTEAFF